This T cell receptor (beta chain) derives from a study of T cells in Graves' hyperthyroidism and ophthalmopathy. Study results and limitations: Also found in blood were most expanded thyroid clonotypes above 0.001.

The investigators amplified TCR beta CDR3 regions from RNA transcripts. HTBI primers drove first-round RT-PCR of the TCR CDR3. TCRdb re-derived calls from the multiplex PCR reads in MiXCR, one entry per CDR3 protein. The table shows 500,000 to 800,000 distinct CDR3 sequences, with just under 45% occurring only once. In the case of this clonotype: What it binds is unknown.

This sequence originates from an adult man with Graves' disease, either hyperthyroidism or ophthalmopathy (not recorded which). The material sequenced was peripheral blood or thyroid tissue (not recorded which).

CDR3 sequence reads: CASSQDPGQGAVDGYTF. The DNA of the CDR3 is TGTGCCAGCAGCCAAGACCCGGGACAGGGTGCTGTGGATGGCTACACCTTC. The rearrangement links TRBV7-2 to TRBJ1-2; TRBD1 matches 9 bases. The CDR3 extends over 17 amino acids. V was pared by 5 bases and J by 6 bases, with 16 bases of the junction left unmatched. Germline values: CDR1 SGHTA, CDR2 FQGNSA.